This T cell receptor beta chain appears in the sequencing data of a study of CD8+ T cells in alopecia areata. For the study at large: Treatment comprised oral tofacitinib, 5 to 10 mg twice daily, in treated patients.

In each case, RNA was isolated and then reverse transcribed into cDNA as the sequencing template. The repertoire was sequenced with immunoSEQ multiplex PCR; TCRdb's copy has only in-frame clones and lacks some. The sample includes around 100,000 clones, 45% to 65% of them seen just once. The germline gives CDR1 MDHEN, CDR2 SYDVKM. The CDR3 is made up of 10 amino acids. The V and J ends lost 6 bases and 7 bases respectively, with 6 bases between them. The sample's treatment: oral pan-JAK inhibitor, 5-10 mg twice daily. PBMC-derived CD4+ and CD8+ T cells were sorted. The sequencing used CD4+ T cells sorted from blood, collected at week 24, from a patient treated with tofacitinib. The chain recombines TRBV28 with TRBJ1-1, with D hard to call. This sequence was found in a human donor with alopecia areata. CDR3 loop: CASRNNEAFF. CDR3 sequence (DNA): TGTGCCAGCAGGAATAATGAAGCTTTCTTT.